This T cell receptor (beta chain) derives from a study of blood T cell repertoires in COVID-19. Sequencing used immunoSEQ multiplex PCR; TCRdb keeps in-frame clones, though not all of them. The sample contains about 260,000 clones, approximately 91% of which appear only once. The TCR was taken from a woman in her thirties with COVID-19, enrolled during active disease. The sequenced material came from peripheral blood.

The CDR3: CAWSPRENGYTF. The CDR3 DNA reads as TGTGCCTGGAGCCCTAGGGAGAATGGCTACACCTTC. This rearrangement joins TRBV30 to TRBJ1-2, with unresolved D. V lost 3 bases and J 6 bases, leaving 11 bases between the germline ends. The CDR3 length is 12 residues. Germline lookup yields CDR1 GTSNPN and CDR2 SVGIG (reference sequence). The full variable domain, in which reference TRBV30 and TRBJ1-2 provide the parts outside the CDR3, is SQTIHQWPATLVQPVGSPLSLECTVEGTSNPNLYWYRQAAGRGLQLLFYSVGIGQISSEVPQNLSASRPQDRQFILSSKKLLLSDSGFYLCAWSPRENGYTFGSGTRLTVV.